A single sample gave rise to the 10 T cell receptor beta chains below, sequenced in a study of blood T cell repertoires in COVID-19. Here immunoSEQ multiplex PCR was the method, and the copy in TCRdb shows in-frame clones only, minus some. This table holds 200,000 to 250,000 clones, about 90% found once. Sequenced sample: PBMCs or T cells enriched from blood (not recorded which). The receptors come from a man aged 30-40 years who had been exposed to COVID-19.

As concerns this clone: Sequence at one end of the junction differs from germline and may be a read error. The chain recombines TRBV6-1 with TRBJ2-5; 11 bases are a match to TRBD2. CDR1 MNHNS and CDR2 SASEGT come from the germline V gene. The CDR3 is 17 amino acids. Here the CDR3 reads CASSEAEILAGAEAQYF. The CDR3 DNA reads as TGTGCCAGCAGTGAAGCGGAGATACTAGCGGGGGCAGAGGCCCAGTACTTC.

This clone was counted a single time. The chain links TRBV9 to TRBJ2-7; D uncertain. Trimming removed 0 bases from V and 5 bases from J, with 9 bases in between. CDR3 length: 13 amino acids. The germline gives CDR1 SGDLS, CDR2 YYNGEE. In DNA form, the CDR3 reads TGTGCCAGCAGCGTAGGGCCCCCCGACGAGCAGTACTTC. It specifies CASSVGPPDEQYF.

The chain joins TRBV6-5 to TRBJ2-7; 10 bases are a match to TRBD1. Trimming took 5 bases from V and 6 from J; bases not matched to a gene: 4. Germline loops: CDR1 MNHEY, CDR2 SVGAGI. This CDR3 is built from 13 residues. CDR3: CASSRDRGTEQYF. In DNA form, the CDR3 reads TGTGCCAGCAGTAGGGACAGGGGCACCGAGCAGTACTTC.

This chain joins TRBV6-5 and TRBJ2-2, with 7 bases lining up with TRBD2. CDR1 MNHEY and CDR2 SVGAGI come from the germline V gene. CDR3 length: 14 residues. The V gene end was trimmed by 6 bases and the J gene end by 5 bases; junction bases not matched to a gene: 6. The CDR3 DNA follows: TGTGCCAGCAGAAGCGGGGTTGGGACCGGGGAGCTGTTTTTT. Protein sequence: CASRSGVGTGELFF.

The V gene is TRBV3-1 (or the pseudogene TRBV3-2), the J gene TRBJ1-1; no definite D call. This CDR3 spans 16 amino acids. In germline, CDR1 is LGHDT, CDR2 YNNKEL (reference sequence). Trimming pared 4 bases from V and 0 bases from J, leaving 15 bases between. This CDR3 is CASSLRPRVMNTEAFF. DNA for the CDR3: TGTGCCAGCAGCCTCCGTCCGAGAGTCATGAACACTGAAGCTTTCTTT.

The rearrangement joins TRBV5-1 to TRBJ2-1; tentative D call: TRBD2 (5 bases). The germline CDR1 and CDR2 sequences are SGHRS and YFSETQ. Trimming left V 3 bases short and J 10 bases short, with 11 bases between. The CDR3 covers 12 residues. In nucleotides, the CDR3 is TGCGCCAGCAGCTGGCAACTAGAGGAGCAGTTCTTC. It yields the protein CASSWQLEEQFF.

This clone was picked up a small number of times. The chain uses TRBV5-1 and TRBJ2-7, with D tentatively TRBD1 (6 bases). The V gene's germline CDR1 is SGHRS and CDR2 YFSETQ. CDR3 size: 15 residues. V shed 2 bases and J shed 2 bases, with 14 bases lying between them. CDR3 DNA sequence: TGCGCCAGCAGCTTTCAGGGGCAGGGCCCCTACGAGCAGTACTTC. Translation: CASSFQGQGPYEQYF.

The chain joins TRBV10-2 to TRBJ2-7; the match to TRBD2 covers 9 bases. Germline trimming cut 8 bases from V and 1 base from J; bases unmatched to any gene: 9. This CDR3 region has 15 residues. Germline CDR1 is WSHSY and CDR2 is SAAADI. The CDR3 DNA sequence: TGCGCCAGCGATCCTACCAGCGGGGGGTCCTACGAGCAGTACTTC. It codes for CASDPTSGGSYEQYF.

The chain joins TRBV20-1 to TRBJ1-1; D remains unclear. Germline CDR1 DFQATT, CDR2 SNEGSKA (reference sequence). CDR3 size: 11 residues. The ends were cut back, 6 bases at V and 4 bases at J, with 9 bases in the middle. The CDR3 DNA reads TGCAGTGCCGTACTAGGCACTGAAGCTTTCTTT. Protein product: CSAVLGTEAFF.

The chain combines TRBV3-1 (or the pseudogene TRBV3-2) with TRBJ1-1; D is ambiguous. CDR3 length: 14 residues. Germline V gene lookup returns CDR1 LGHDT and CDR2 YNNKEL (reference sequence). The ends were cut back, 2 bases at V and 5 bases at J, with 12 bases in the middle. CDR3 region: CASSQRTGETEAFF. In DNA, the CDR3 is TGTGCCAGCAGCCAAAGGACTGGGGAGACTGAAGCTTTCTTT.